Shown below are 27 T cell receptor beta chains from a single sample sequenced in a study of shared clonotypes between healthy human individuals. Cells designated naive CD8 were CD45RO-negative and were positively selected for CCR7, with terminally differentiated effector memory CD45RA+ cells excluded. Generated by immunoSEQ multiplex PCR, the TCRdb table keeps only in-frame clones and is missing some. Of about 2 million clones listed, approximately 94% are singletons. The sequenced sample consisted of naive CD8+ T cells sorted from blood. The receptor source for this set is a man aged 18 to 29 in good health.

This clone was seen just once. In DNA, the CDR3 is TGTGCCAGCAGCTTGAGCGGGGTCTCTTACGAGCAGTACTTC. Translating gives CASSLSGVSYEQYF. This chain joins TRBV5-8 and TRBJ2-7, with 7 bases identical to TRBD2. Germline CDR1 reads SGHTS; CDR2 reads YDEGEE. J lost 4 bases, V lost 1 base, and 5 bases had no gene match. This CDR3 comprises 14 residues.

The CDR3 sequence is CASNPTSEGGPDTQYF. The DNA for the CDR3 is TGTGCCAGCAATCCTACCTCAGAGGGGGGACCGGATACGCAGTATTTT. This chain joins TRBV27 and TRBJ2-3, with D perhaps matching TRBD1 or TRBD2 (6 bases each). Trimming took off 7 bases at V and 6 bases at J, with 23 bases between the two ends. The germline V gene has CDR1 MNHEY and CDR2 SMNVEV (reference sequence). The CDR3 totals 16 residues.

The chain joins TRBV10-1 to TRBJ2-2, with D hard to call. Germline CDR1 and CDR2: WNHNN and SYGVQD (reference sequence). The ends were cut back, 1 base at V and 1 base at J, with 10 bases in the middle. The CDR3 covers 16 residues. CDR3 sequence: CASSEWEKENTGELFF. As DNA, the CDR3 is TGCGCCAGCAGTGAGTGGGAAAAGGAGAACACCGGGGAGCTGTTTTTT.

This chain joins TRBV10-2 and TRBJ2-1; 8 bases match TRBD1. The CDR3 is 14 amino acids. Unmatched junction bases numbered 2, after V lost 3 bases and J lost 4 bases. CDR1 is WSHSY, CDR2 SAAADI, per germline. The CDR3 sequence is CASSDRGLYNEQFF. CDR3 DNA: TGCGCCAGCAGTGACAGGGGGCTTTACAATGAGCAGTTCTTC.

This clone was seen just once. J is TRBJ1-2 and V is TRBV14; 7 bases are a match to TRBD1. The CDR3 sequence is 15 residues long. V trimming: 2 bases; J trimming: 3 bases; junction bases outside the gene matches: 6. The germline V gene has CDR1 SGHDN and CDR2 FVKESK. CDR3 nucleotides: TGTGCCAGCAGCCAAACCACAGGGGAGGACTATGGCTACACCTTC. Translated: CASSQTTGEDYGYTF. Using reference TRBV14 and TRBJ1-2 for the parts outside the CDR3, the full variable domain is EAGVTQFPSHSVIEKGQTVTLRCDPISGHDNLYWYRRVMGKEIKFLLHFVKESKQDESGMPNNRFLAERTGGTYSTLKVQPAELEDSGVYFCASSQTTGEDYGYTFGSGTRLTVV.

This rearrangement joins TRBV5-1 to TRBJ2-7; possibly TRBD1 for D (5 bases). This CDR3 spans 14 amino acids. Trimming took 1 base from V and 2 from J, leaving 10 bases between them. The germline CDR1 and CDR2 sequences are SGHRS and YFSETQ. As DNA, the CDR3 is TGCGCCAGCAGCTTGTATGGACATACCTACGAGCAGTACTTC. This codes for CASSLYGHTYEQYF.

The V call is TRBV5-1, the J call TRBJ2-3; 9 positions agree with TRBD2. CDR3 length: 16 residues. Germline lookup yields CDR1 SGHRS and CDR2 YFSETQ. Trimming at V came to 4 bases and at J to 3 bases, leaving 9 bases not matched to a gene. CDR3 bases: TGCGCCAGCAGCCGCAGCGTAACTAGCGGGACAGATACGCAGTATTTT. Translated, it gives CASSRSVTSGTDTQYF.

Notes on this clone: This sample includes further DNA sequences coding for the same CDR3. The chain is built from TRBV2 and TRBJ1-1; no reliable D call. V was cut by 10 bases and J by 1 base, with 10 bases left in between. CDR3 length: 12 residues. The germline CDR1 and CDR2 sequences are SNHLY and FYNNEI. The CDR3, as DNA: TGTGCCACCTTGCGGGAGAACACTGAAGCTTTCTTT. Translated, it gives CATLRENTEAFF.

The count of this clone is one. This chain connects TRBV7-9 to TRBJ2-1; D unresolved. Germline V gene sequence: CDR1 SEHNR, CDR2 FQNEAQ (reference sequence). This CDR3 region has 14 residues. V shed 6 bases and J shed 4 bases, with 13 bases lying between them. In DNA form, the CDR3 reads TGTGCCAGCAGTTCTCGACTTGGTTACAATGAGCAGTTCTTC. It codes for CASSSRLGYNEQFF.

V usage is TRBV28 and J usage is TRBJ1-3; D ambiguous. Looked up from germline, CDR1 is MDHEN and CDR2 is SYDVKM. V was clipped by 2 bases and J by 0 bases, with 11 bases between them. This CDR3 contains 16 residues. DNA of the CDR3: TGTGCCAGCAGTTTACCGGGTTTCGTCTCTGGAAACACCATATATTTT. Translation gives CASSLPGFVSGNTIYF.

The V and J genes are TRBV19 and TRBJ1-5; D is unclear. CDR3 length: 17 amino acids. Germline assignment: CDR1 LNHDA and CDR2 SQIVND (reference sequence). Trimming stripped 7 bases from V and 0 bases from J, with 19 bases between. CDR3 sequence: CASTKLTAYYSNQPQHF. The CDR3 bases are TGTGCCAGTACCAAATTAACAGCATATTATAGCAATCAGCCCCAGCATTTT.

The chain carries TRBV13 and TRBJ2-7; 9 bases map to TRBD1. Trimming at V came to 5 bases and at J to 3 bases, leaving 11 bases not matched to a gene. This CDR3 spans 16 amino acids. From germline, CDR1 is PRHDT and CDR2 FYEKMQ (reference sequence). The CDR3 is CASSRTGTGNSYEQYF. The CDR3 DNA reads TGTGCCAGCAGCCGAACCGGGACAGGGAATAGCTACGAGCAGTACTTC.

This rearrangement joins TRBV30 to TRBJ2-2; tentative D call: TRBD1 (5 bases). Trimming removed 5 bases at V and 7 bases at J, with 14 bases between. The CDR3 covers 13 residues. CDR1 is GTSNPN, CDR2 SVGIG, per germline (reference sequence). CDR3 sequence reads: CAWSTEPLGELFF. The CDR3 DNA reads as TGTGCCTGGTCGACAGAGCCCCTCGGGGAGCTGTTTTTT.

The rearrangement joins TRBV15 to TRBJ2-7; D is ambiguous. CDR1 and CDR2 from the germline V gene are LNHNV and YYDKDF (reference sequence). The ends were cut back, 6 bases at V and 3 bases at J, with 12 bases in the middle. The CDR3 extends over 13 amino acids. CDR3 sequence reads: CATSWALNYEQYF. The CDR3 nucleotides are TGTGCCACCAGTTGGGCCCTTAACTACGAGCAGTACTTC.

This rearrangement joins TRBV5-4 to TRBJ2-1; the match to TRBD2 covers 9 bases. From germline, CDR1 is SGHNT and CDR2 YYREEE (reference sequence). The CDR3 is 15 residues long. Germline trimming cut 0 bases from V and 8 bases from J; bases unmatched to any gene: 6. The CDR3 DNA reads TGTGCCAGCAGCTTGGTGATAGCGGGAGATCATGAGCAGTTCTTC. It yields the protein CASSLVIAGDHEQFF.

This rearrangement joins TRBV7-9 to TRBJ1-5; no firm D call. From germline, CDR1 is SEHNR and CDR2 FQNEAQ (reference sequence). Trimming stripped 7 bases from V and 3 bases from J, with 13 bases between. The CDR3 sequence is 14 residues long. The CDR3 DNA is TGTGCCAGCAAACAAGGGTATATCAATCAGCCCCAGCATTTT. Its protein is CASKQGYINQPQHF.

The rearrangement joins TRBV27 to TRBJ2-7; 12 nucleotides align to TRBD1. V trimming: 5 bases; J trimming: 2 bases; junction bases outside the gene matches: 4. CDR1 and CDR2 (germline): MNHEY, SMNVEV (reference sequence). The length of the CDR3 is 15 residues. The CDR3 coding sequence is TGTGCCAGCAGTCCGCGGGACAGGGGGCCCTACGAGCAGTACTTC. Its translation: CASSPRDRGPYEQYF.

The chain carries TRBV13 and TRBJ2-7, with 7 bases identical to TRBD1. From germline, CDR1 is PRHDT and CDR2 FYEKMQ (reference sequence). The CDR3 runs 15 residues. V dropped 5 bases and J dropped 4; count of bases not matched to a gene: 11. The CDR3 protein is CASSLQGPKSYEQYF. The CDR3 region has the DNA TGTGCCAGCAGCCTACAGGGGCCCAAAAGTTACGAGCAGTACTTC. Together with reference TRBV13 and TRBJ2-7, the CDR3 gives the full variable domain: AAGVIQSPRHLIKEKRETATLKCYPIPRHDTVYWYQQGPGQDPQFLISFYEKMQSDKGSIPDRFSAQQFSDYHSELNMSSLELGDSALYFCASSLQGPKSYEQYFGPGTRLTVT.

On this clone itself: The sample holds other DNA sequences that translate to the same CDR3. The chain is built from TRBV11-2 and TRBJ2-5; 9 bases match TRBD2. The CDR3 extends over 14 amino acids. Germline V CDR1 and CDR2: SGHAT, FQNNGV. The ends lost 3 bases at V and 5 bases at J; junction bases unmatched: 4. CDR3 region: CASSLAGGPETQYF. The CDR3 DNA is TGTGCCAGCAGCTTGGCGGGGGGGCCGGAGACCCAGTACTTC.

The V call is TRBV6-5, the J call TRBJ2-5, with 7 bases that match TRBD1. Trimming took 4 bases from V and 4 from J; bases not matched to a gene: 3. The CDR3 covers 13 residues. Germline V gene data show CDR1 as MNHEY and CDR2 as SVGAGI. The CDR3 loop reads CASSFPGGETQYF. CDR3 in DNA: TGTGCCAGCAGTTTCCCAGGGGGAGAGACCCAGTACTTC.

This clone has just one count. J is TRBJ2-7 and V is TRBV5-1; a possible D gene is TRBD1 (6 bases). This CDR3 region has 18 residues. In germline, CDR1 is SGHRS, CDR2 YFSETQ. The V gene lost 1 base and the J gene lost 2 bases, with 22 bases spanning the gap. The CDR3: CASSLLPTTGSVAYEQYF. CDR3 coding DNA: TGCGCCAGCAGCTTGCTCCCTACGACAGGCTCGGTCGCCTACGAGCAGTACTTC.

This chain joins TRBV4-1 and TRBJ1-5; possibly TRBD1 for D (5 bases). Germline values: CDR1 MGHRA, CDR2 YSYEKL. There are 16 residues in the CDR3. V lost 2 bases, J lost 0 bases, and 11 bases lay in between. CDR3 DNA sequence: TGCGCCAGCAGCCAATCGATAGGGGTTAGCAATCAGCCCCAGCATTTT. Translated, it gives CASSQSIGVSNQPQHF.

The J gene is TRBJ1-1, the V gene TRBV28; D not certain. The CDR3 is 14 residues long. With 7 bases removed from V and 1 base from J, the gap between germline ends came to 13 bases. Germline V gene lookup returns CDR1 MDHEN and CDR2 SYDVKM. CDR3 in amino acids: CASTLTSPNTEAFF. The CDR3 nucleotides read TGTGCCAGCACCCTAACTTCCCCGAACACTGAAGCTTTCTTT.

V is TRBV7-9 and J is TRBJ1-1; D gene unclear. CDR1 and CDR2 (germline): SEHNR, FQNEAQ (reference sequence). V was cut by 4 bases and J by 0 bases, with 15 bases left in between. The CDR3 totals 16 residues. Here the CDR3 reads CASSSPRNQMNTEAFF. The DNA of the CDR3 is TGTGCCAGCAGCTCGCCTAGGAACCAAATGAACACTGAAGCTTTCTTT.

The CDR3 loop reads CASSIDLYNTEAFF. CDR3 in DNA: TGTGCCAGTAGTATAGATCTCTATAACACTGAAGCTTTCTTT. The chain is built from TRBV19 and TRBJ1-1, with D uncertain. CDR1 and CDR2 (germline): LNHDA, SQIVND (reference sequence). The CDR3 spans 14 residues. V lost 0 bases and J 2 bases, leaving 7 bases between the germline ends.

The chain uses TRBV4-1 and TRBJ1-5, with TRBD1 matching 7 bases. This CDR3 is 17 amino acids long. CDR1 and CDR2 from the germline V gene are MGHRA and YSYEKL. V was pared by 1 base and J by 3 bases, with 9 bases of the junction left unmatched. CDR3 sequence reads: CASSQVGGRGANQPQHF. CDR3 bases: TGCGCCAGCAGCCAAGTAGGGGGCAGGGGGGCCAATCAGCCCCAGCATTTT.

V is TRBV7-9 and J is TRBJ2-3; 11 nucleotides match TRBD2. CDR3 length equals 18 residues. The V gene end was trimmed by 5 bases and the J gene end by 3 bases; junction bases not matched to a gene: 13. Germline assignment: CDR1 SEHNR and CDR2 FQNEAQ (reference sequence). CDR3 coding DNA: TGTGCCAGCAGCCCTTGGTTACCGGGACTAGCGGTTACAGATACGCAGTATTTT. Translated, it gives CASSPWLPGLAVTDTQYF.